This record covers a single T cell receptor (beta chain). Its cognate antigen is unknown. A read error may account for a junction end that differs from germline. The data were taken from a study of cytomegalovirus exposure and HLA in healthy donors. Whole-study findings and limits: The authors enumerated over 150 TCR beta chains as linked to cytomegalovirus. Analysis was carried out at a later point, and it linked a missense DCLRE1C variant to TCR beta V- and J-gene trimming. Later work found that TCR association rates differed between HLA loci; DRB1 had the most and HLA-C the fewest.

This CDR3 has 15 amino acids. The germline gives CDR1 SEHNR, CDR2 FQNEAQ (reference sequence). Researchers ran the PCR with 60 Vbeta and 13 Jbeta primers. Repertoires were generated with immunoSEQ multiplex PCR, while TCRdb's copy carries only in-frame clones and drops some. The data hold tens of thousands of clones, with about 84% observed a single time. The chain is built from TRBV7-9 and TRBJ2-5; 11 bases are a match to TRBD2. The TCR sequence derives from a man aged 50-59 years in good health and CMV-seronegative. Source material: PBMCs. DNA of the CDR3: TGTTCCAGCAGCTTCGGACTAGCGGGTGCGGAGACCCAGTACTTC. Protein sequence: CSSSFGLAGAETQYF. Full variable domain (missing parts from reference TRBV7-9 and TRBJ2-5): DTGVSQNPRHKITKRGQNVTFRCDPISEHNRLYWYRQTLGQGPEFLTYFQNEAQLEKSRLLSDRFSAERPKGSFSTLEIQRTEQGDSAMYLCSSSFGLAGAETQYFGPGTRLLVL.